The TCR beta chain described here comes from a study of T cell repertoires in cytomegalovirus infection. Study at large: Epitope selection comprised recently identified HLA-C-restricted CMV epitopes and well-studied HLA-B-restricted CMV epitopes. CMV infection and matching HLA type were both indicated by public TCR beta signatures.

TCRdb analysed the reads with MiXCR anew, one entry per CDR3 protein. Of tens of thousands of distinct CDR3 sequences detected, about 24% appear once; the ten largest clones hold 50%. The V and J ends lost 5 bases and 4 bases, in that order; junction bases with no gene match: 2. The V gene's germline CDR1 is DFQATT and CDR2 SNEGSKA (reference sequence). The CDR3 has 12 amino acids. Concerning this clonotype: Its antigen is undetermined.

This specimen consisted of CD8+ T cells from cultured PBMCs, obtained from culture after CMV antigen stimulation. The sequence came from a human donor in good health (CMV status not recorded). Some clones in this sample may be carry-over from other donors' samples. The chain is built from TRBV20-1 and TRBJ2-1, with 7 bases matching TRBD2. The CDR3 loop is CSAASGYNEQFF. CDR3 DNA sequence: TGCAGTGCTGCTAGCGGTTACAATGAGCAGTTCTTC.